This TCR beta chain came from a study of blood T cell repertoires in COVID-19. The germline gives CDR1 SEHNR, CDR2 FQNEAQ (reference sequence). Trimming pared 0 bases from V and 1 base from J, leaving 9 bases between. The CDR3 runs to 15 residues. Measured with immunoSEQ multiplex PCR; TCRdb has only the in-frame clones, and not every one. This table holds roughly 290,000 clones, roughly nine tenths found once. Specimen: PBMCs or T cells enriched from blood (not recorded which). This TCR came from a woman aged 35 to 49 who had recovered from COVID-19. The chain recombines TRBV7-9 with TRBJ1-1, with D uncertain. The CDR3 region has the DNA TGTGCCAGCAGCTTAGCGGGCAGACAGAACACTGAAGCTTTCTTT. Protein: CASSLAGRQNTEAFF.